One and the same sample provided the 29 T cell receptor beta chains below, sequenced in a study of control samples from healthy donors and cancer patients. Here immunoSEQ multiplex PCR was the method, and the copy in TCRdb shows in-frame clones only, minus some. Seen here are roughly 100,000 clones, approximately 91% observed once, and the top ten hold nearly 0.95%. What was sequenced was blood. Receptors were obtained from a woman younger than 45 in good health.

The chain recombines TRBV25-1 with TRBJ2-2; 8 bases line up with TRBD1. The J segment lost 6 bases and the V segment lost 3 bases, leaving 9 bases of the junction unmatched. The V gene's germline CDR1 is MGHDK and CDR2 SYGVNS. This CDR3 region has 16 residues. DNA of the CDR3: TGTGCCAGCAGTGATCAAGACAGGGGTGATTCCGGGGAGCTGTTTTTT. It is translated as CASSDQDRGDSGELFF.

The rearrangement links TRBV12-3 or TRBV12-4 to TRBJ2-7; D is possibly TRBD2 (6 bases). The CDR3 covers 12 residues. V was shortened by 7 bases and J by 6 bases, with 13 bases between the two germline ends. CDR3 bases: TGTGCCAGCACCGCGGGGATAGGCGAGCAGTACTTC. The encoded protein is CASTAGIGEQYF.

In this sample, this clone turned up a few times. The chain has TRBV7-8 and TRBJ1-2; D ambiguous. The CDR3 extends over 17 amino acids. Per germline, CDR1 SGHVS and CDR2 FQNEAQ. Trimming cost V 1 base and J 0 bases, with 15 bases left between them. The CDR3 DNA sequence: TGTGCCAGCAGCTTAGTGTTTCGGCAGACTCCTAACTATGGCTACACCTTC. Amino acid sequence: CASSLVFRQTPNYGYTF.

The CDR3 is CAWSIGFVNTEAFF. The CDR3 bases are TGTGCCTGGAGTATAGGGTTTGTGAACACTGAAGCTTTCTTT. V gene TRBV30 combines with J gene TRBJ1-1; D call uncertain. Germline loops: CDR1 GTSNPN, CDR2 SVGIG (reference sequence). The CDR3 totals 14 residues. Trimming cost V 2 bases and J 0 bases, with 10 bases left between them. Looking up the rest from reference TRBV30 and TRBJ1-1 gives the full variable domain: SQTIHQWPATLVQPVGSPLSLECTVEGTSNPNLYWYRQAAGRGLQLLFYSVGIGQISSEVPQNLSASRPQDRQFILSSKKLLLSDSGFYLCAWSIGFVNTEAFFGQGTRLTVV.

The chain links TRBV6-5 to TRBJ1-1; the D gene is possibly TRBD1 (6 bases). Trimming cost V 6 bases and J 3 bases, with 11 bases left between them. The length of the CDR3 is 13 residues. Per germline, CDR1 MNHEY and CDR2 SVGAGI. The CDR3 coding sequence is TGTGCCAGCAGACAGGGAAAGTACACTGAAGCTTTCTTT. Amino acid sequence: CASRQGKYTEAFF.

This CDR3 is CASRPGTAEAFF. In DNA, the CDR3 is TGCGCCAGCAGACCTGGGACAGCTGAAGCTTTCTTT. The chain employs TRBV5-1 and TRBJ1-1, with 7 bases fitting TRBD1. Germline V gene sequence: CDR1 SGHRS, CDR2 YFSETQ. Germline trimming cut 5 bases from V and 6 bases from J; bases unmatched to any gene: 4. The CDR3 contains 12 residues.

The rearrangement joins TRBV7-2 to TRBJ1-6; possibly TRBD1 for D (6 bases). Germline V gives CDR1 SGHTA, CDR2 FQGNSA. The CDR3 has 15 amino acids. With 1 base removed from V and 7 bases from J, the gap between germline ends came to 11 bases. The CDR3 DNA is TGTGCCAGCAGCTTAGAAGGCCAGGGGAATTCACCCCTCCACTTT. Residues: CASSLEGQGNSPLHF.

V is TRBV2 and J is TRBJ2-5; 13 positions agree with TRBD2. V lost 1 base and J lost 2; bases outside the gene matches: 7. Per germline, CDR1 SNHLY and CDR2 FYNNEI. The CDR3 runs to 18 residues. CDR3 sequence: CASSEGLLAGGIQETQYF. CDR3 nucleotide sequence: TGTGCCAGCAGTGAAGGGTTACTAGCGGGAGGGATTCAAGAGACCCAGTACTTC.

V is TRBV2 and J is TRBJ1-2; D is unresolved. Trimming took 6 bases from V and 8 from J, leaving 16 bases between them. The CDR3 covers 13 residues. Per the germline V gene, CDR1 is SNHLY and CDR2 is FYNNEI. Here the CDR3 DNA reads TGTGCCAGCAGCGGACGCTCAGGACGCGGCTACACCTTC. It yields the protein CASSGRSGRGYTF. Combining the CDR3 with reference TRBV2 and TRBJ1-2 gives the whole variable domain EPEVTQTPSHQVTQMGQEVILRCVPISNHLYFYWYRQILGQKVEFLVSFYNNEISEKSEIFDDQFSVERPDGSNFTLKIRSTKLEDSAMYFCASSGRSGRGYTFGSGTRLTVV.

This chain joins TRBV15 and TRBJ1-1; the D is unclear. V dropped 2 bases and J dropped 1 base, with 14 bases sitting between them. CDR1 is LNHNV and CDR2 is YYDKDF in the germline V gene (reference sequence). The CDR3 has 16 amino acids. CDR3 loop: CATSRPRAERNTEAFF. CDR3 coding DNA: TGTGCCACCAGCAGACCCCGGGCGGAACGGAACACTGAAGCTTTCTTT. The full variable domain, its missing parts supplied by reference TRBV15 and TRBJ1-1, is DAMVIQNPRYQVTQFGKPVTLSCSQTLNHNVMYWYQQKSSQAPKLLFHYYDKDFNNEADTPDNFQSRRPNTSFCFLDIRSPGLGDTAMYLCATSRPRAERNTEAFFGQGTRLTVV.

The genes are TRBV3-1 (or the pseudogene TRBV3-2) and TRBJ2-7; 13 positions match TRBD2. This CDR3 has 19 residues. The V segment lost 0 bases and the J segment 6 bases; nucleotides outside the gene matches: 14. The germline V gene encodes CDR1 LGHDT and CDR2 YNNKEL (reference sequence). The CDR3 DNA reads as TGTGCCAGCAGCCAAGATGTAGGACTAGCGGGGGTCCTCGGCTCCGAGCAGTACTTC. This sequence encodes CASSQDVGLAGVLGSEQYF.

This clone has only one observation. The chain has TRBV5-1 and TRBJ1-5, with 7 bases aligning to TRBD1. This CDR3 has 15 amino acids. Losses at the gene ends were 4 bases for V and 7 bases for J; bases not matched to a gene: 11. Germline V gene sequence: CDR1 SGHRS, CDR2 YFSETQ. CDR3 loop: CASSTNGDSGQPQHF. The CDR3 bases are TGCGCCAGCAGCACAAACGGGGACAGCGGGCAGCCCCAGCATTTT.

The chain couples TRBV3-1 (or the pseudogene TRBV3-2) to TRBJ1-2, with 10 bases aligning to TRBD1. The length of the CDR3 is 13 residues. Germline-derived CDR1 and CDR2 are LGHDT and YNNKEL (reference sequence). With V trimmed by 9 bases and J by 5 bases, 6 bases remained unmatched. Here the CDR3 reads CASSPGQGYGYTF. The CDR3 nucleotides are TGTGCCAGTTCTCCGGGACAGGGGTATGGCTACACCTTC.

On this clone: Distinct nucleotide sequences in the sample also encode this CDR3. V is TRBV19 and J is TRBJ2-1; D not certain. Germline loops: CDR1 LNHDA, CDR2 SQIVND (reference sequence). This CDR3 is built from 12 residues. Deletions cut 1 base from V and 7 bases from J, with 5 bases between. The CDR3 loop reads CASSIGGNEQFF. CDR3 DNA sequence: TGTGCCAGTAGTATAGGTGGGAATGAGCAGTTCTTC.

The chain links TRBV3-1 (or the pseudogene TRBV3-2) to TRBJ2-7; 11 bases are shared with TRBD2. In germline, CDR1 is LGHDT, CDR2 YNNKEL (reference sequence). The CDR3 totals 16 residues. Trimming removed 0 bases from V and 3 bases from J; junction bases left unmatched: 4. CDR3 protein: CASSQERLAGNYEQYF. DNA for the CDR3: TGTGCCAGCAGCCAAGAGAGACTAGCGGGAAACTACGAGCAGTACTTC.

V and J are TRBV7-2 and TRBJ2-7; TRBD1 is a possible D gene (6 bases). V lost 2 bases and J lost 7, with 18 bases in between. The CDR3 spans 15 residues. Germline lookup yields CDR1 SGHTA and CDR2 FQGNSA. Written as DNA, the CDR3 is TGTGCCAGCAGCTTATATCCCAGTGAGGGGGAAGAGCAGTACTTC. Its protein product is CASSLYPSEGEEQYF.

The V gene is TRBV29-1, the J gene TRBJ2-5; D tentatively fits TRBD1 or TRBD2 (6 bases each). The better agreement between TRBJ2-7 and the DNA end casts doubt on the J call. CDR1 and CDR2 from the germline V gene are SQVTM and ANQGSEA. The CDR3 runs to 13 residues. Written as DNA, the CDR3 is TGCAGCGTGGAGGGACATAATTCCTACGAGCAGTACTTC. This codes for CSVEGHNSYEQYF.

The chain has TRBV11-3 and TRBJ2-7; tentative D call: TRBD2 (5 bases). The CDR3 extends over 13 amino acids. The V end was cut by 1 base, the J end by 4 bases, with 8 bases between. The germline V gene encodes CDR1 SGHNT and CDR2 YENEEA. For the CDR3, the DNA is TGTGCCAGCAGCTTAGCGCGCGGGTACGAGCAGTACTTC. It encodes CASSLARGYEQYF.

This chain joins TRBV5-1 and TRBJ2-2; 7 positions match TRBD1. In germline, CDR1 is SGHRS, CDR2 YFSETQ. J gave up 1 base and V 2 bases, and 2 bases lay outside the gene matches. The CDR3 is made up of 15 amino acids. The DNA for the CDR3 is TGCGCCAGCAGCTTCCGGACAGGGAACACCGGGGAGCTGTTTTTT. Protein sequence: CASSFRTGNTGELFF. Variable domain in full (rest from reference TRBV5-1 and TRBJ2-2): KAGVTQTPRYLIKTRGQQVTLSCSPISGHRSVSWYQQTPGQGLQFLFEYFSETQRNKGNFPGRFSGRQFSNSRSEMNVSTLELGDSALYLCASSFRTGNTGELFFGEGSRLTVL.

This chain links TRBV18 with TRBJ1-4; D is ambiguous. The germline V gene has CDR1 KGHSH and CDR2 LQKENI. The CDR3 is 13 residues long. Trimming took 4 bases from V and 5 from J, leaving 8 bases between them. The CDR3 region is CASSHGENEKLFF. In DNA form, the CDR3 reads TGTGCCAGCTCACATGGGGAAAATGAAAAACTGTTTTTT.

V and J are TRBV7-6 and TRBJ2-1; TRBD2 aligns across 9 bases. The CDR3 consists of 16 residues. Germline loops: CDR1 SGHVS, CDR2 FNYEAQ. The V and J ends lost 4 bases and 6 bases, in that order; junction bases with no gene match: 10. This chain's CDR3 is CASSSNQPGLANEQFF. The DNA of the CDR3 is TGTGCCAGCAGCTCTAATCAACCGGGACTAGCCAATGAGCAGTTCTTC. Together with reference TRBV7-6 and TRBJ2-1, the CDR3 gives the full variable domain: GAGVSQSPRYKVTKRGQDVALRCDPISGHVSLYWYRQALGQGPEFLTYFNYEAQQDKSGLPNDRFSAERPEGSISTLTIQRTEQRDSAMYRCASSSNQPGLANEQFFGPGTRLTVL.

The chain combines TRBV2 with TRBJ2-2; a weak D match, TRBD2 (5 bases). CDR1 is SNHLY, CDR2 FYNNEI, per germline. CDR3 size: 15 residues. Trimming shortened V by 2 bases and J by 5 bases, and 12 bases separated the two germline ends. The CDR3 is CASSEMSGLTGELFF. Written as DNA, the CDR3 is TGTGCCAGCAGTGAAATGTCGGGATTAACCGGGGAGCTGTTTTTT.

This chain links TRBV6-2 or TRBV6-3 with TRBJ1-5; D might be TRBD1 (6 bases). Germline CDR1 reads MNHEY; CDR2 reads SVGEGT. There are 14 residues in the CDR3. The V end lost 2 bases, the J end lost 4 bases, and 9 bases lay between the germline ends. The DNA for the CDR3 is TGTGCCAGCAGTTACCGAACAGGGAATCAGCCCCAGCATTTT. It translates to CASSYRTGNQPQHF.

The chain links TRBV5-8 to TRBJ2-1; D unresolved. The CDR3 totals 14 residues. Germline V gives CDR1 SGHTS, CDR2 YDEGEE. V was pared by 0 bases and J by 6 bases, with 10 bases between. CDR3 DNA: TGTGCCAGCAGCTTGGAACCGGTCACCAATGAGCAGTTCTTC. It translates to CASSLEPVTNEQFF.

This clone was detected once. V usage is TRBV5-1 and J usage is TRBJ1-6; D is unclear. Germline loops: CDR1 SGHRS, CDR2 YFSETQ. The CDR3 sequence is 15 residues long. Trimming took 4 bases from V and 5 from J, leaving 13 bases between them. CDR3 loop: CASSPIGPNNSPLHF. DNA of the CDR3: TGCGCCAGCAGCCCGATAGGGCCTAATAATTCACCCCTCCACTTT.

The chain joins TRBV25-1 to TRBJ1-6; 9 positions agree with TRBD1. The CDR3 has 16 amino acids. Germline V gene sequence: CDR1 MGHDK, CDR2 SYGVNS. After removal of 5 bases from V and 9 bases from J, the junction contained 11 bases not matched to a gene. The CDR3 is CASSKRLTGGGSPLHF. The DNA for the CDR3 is TGTGCCAGCAGTAAGCGTCTCACAGGGGGCGGTTCACCCCTCCACTTT.

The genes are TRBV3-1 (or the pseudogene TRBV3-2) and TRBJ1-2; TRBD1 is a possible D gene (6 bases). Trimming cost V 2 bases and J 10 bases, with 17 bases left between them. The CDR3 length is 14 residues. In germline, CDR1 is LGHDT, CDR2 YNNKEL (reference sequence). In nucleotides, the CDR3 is TGTGCCAGCAGCCAATTCCAAATGCAGGGGTTCTACACCTTC. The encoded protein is CASSQFQMQGFYTF.

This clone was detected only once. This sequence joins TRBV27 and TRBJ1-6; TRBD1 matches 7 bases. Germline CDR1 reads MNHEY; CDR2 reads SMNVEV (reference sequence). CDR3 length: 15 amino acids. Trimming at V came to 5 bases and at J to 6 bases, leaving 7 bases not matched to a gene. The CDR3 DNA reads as TGTGCCAGCAGTATACAGGGGTACATTAATTCACCCCTCCACTTT. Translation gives CASSIQGYINSPLHF.

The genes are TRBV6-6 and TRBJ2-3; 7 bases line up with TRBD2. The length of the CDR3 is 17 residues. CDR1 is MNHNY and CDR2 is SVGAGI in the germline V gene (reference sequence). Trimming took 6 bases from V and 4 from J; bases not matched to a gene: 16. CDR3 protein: CASRRTSSGVGSDTQYF. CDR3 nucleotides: TGTGCCAGCAGACGAACCTCCAGCGGGGTGGGATCAGATACGCAGTATTTT.